A selection of T cell receptor beta chains follows, all from one sample in a study of radiotherapy plus CTLA-4 blockade in lung cancer. The data were produced by immunoSEQ multiplex PCR, yet TCRdb's version contains in-frame clones alone and is incomplete. The sample lists about 110,000 clones; over 75% were seen once. The sequences come from peripheral blood, collected from a patient treated with radiotherapy plus ipilimumab. These receptors all come from a human donor with non-small cell lung cancer that progressed on radiotherapy plus ipilimumab. Some clones in this sample may be carry-over from other donors' samples. The CDR3 runs from the conserved cysteine through the conserved F or W. Fields, in order: D gene, clone size, J gene, V gene, CDR3 DNA, CDR3 protein. D genes are given only for firm matches. Clone sizes are given selectively: once, few, many, or a class where the clone is expanded.

TRBD2	once	TRBJ2-2	TRBV7-6	TGTGCCAGCAGCTTAGTCGGGGGGGCCTCCGGGGAGCTGTTTTTT	CASSLVGGASGELFF
-	once	TRBJ1-1	TRBV27	TGTGCCAGCTCAGTGGGGGTGAACACTGAAGCTTTCTTT	CASSVGVNTEAFF
TRBD2	-	TRBJ2-4	TRBV2	TGTGCCAGCAGTGAAGCGCTTGGCGGGGGGGTAGCCAAAAACATTCAGTACTTC	CASSEALGGGVAKNIQYF
TRBD1	-	TRBJ1-1	TRBV6-5	TGTGCCAGCAGACGACAGGGGGCCGAAGCTTTCTTT	CASRRQGAEAFF
-	-	TRBJ1-5	TRBV28	TGTGCCAGCAGCGCGGTGGGTTCAGGAGCTCCAGGGGCCCAGCATTTT	CASSAVGSGAPGAQHF
-	-	TRBJ1-3	TRBV19	TGTGCCAGTAGTATAGGAGGAGGAGGAAACACCATATATTTT	CASSIGGGGNTIYF
-	-	TRBJ2-7	TRBV9	TGTGCCAGCAGCGTAGGCCTTTCCTACGAGCAGTACTTC	CASSVGLSYEQYF
TRBD1	-	TRBJ2-2	TRBV6-5	TGTGCCAGCAGAAACCAGGGGGCAGAGCTGTTTTTT	CASRNQGAELFF
TRBD2	-	TRBJ2-3	TRBV18	TGTGCCAGCTCACCCCTAGCGGGGGCTACAGATACGCAGTATTTT	CASSPLAGATDTQYF
-	-	TRBJ2-1	TRBV7-3	TGTGCCAGCAGCTTAAATGTGGGGGCCGACATCAATGAGCAGTTCTTC	CASSLNVGADINEQFF
TRBD1	-	TRBJ1-2	TRBV5-1	TGCGCCAGCAGCTTGGTCGGGACAGTTGATGGCTACACCTTC	CASSLVGTVDGYTF
TRBD2	-	TRBJ2-1	TRBV4-3	TGCGCCAGCAGCCAACTAGCGGGGGGGTACAATGAGCAGTTCTTC	CASSQLAGGYNEQFF
-	-	TRBJ2-5	TRBV5-4	TGTGCCAGCAGCAGCGGACAGCCTTTGGGGACCCAGTACTTC	CASSSGQPLGTQYF
-	-	TRBJ2-2	TRBV2	TGTGCCAGCAGTGGGCAAGGGGGGGCAAGCACCGGGGAGCTGTTTTTT	CASSGQGGASTGELFF
TRBD1	-	TRBJ2-5	TRBV5-1	TGCGCCAGCAGCCCCGGACAGGTCCAAGAGACCCAGTACTTC	CASSPGQVQETQYF
-	-	TRBJ1-2	TRBV2	TGTGCCAGCAGTTCGGACAGACTTTATGGCTACACCTTC	CASSSDRLYGYTF
TRBD2	few	TRBJ2-7	TRBV7-3	TGTGCCAGCTCCCTAGCGGGGGGCCCCTACGAGCAGTACTTC	CASSLAGGPYEQYF
-	few	TRBJ1-5	TRBV28	TGTGCCAGCAATATTGCAGGGGAGGGTCAGCCCCAGCATTTT	CASNIAGEGQPQHF
-	-	TRBJ1-1	TRBV5-4	TGTGCCAGCAGCTACGACAGAGATTTCACTGAAGCTTTCTTT	CASSYDRDFTEAFF
-	-	TRBJ2-3	TRBV29-1	TGCAGCGTTCGTACGGGATGGAACACAGATACGCAGTATTTT	CSVRTGWNTDTQYF
-	-	TRBJ1-2	TRBV29-1	TGCAGCGTTGCGGCTACTAACTATGGCTACACCTTC	CSVAATNYGYTF
-	-	TRBJ2-3	TRBV4-3	TGCGCCAGCAGCCACCGCTCCGCGGGCTCGGTACCAGATACGCAGTATTTT	CASSHRSAGSVPDTQYF
-	-	TRBJ1-1	TRBV11-2	TGTGCCAGCAGCCCTTTAGGGACAGAAGCTTTCTTT	CASSPLGTEAFF
-	-	TRBJ1-2	TRBV19	TGTGCCAGTAGTACCCTTCGAACGCGGGGGCCTAACTATGGCTACACCTTC	CASSTLRTRGPNYGYTF
TRBD2	-	TRBJ2-7	TRBV7-6	TGTGCCAGCAGCAGCGGCGGGGGGACCTACGAGCAGTACTTC	CASSSGGGTYEQYF
TRBD2	-	TRBJ2-1	TRBV20-1	TGCAGTGCAACGACTAGCGGGGGACAGTTCTTC	CSATTSGGQFF
TRBD1	-	TRBJ2-7	TRBV5-1	TGCGCCAGCAGCGATGACAGGGGGCATGGGTACGAGCAGTACTTC	CASSDDRGHGYEQYF
TRBD2	-	TRBJ2-2	TRBV11-3	TGTGCCAGCAGCCGAACTAGCGGGGGGACGAACACCGGGGAGCTGTTTTTT	CASSRTSGGTNTGELFF
-	-	TRBJ2-7	TRBV18	TGTGCCAGCTCACCACCTGGTTCTAGCCGCACCTACGAGCAGTACTTC	CASSPPGSSRTYEQYF
TRBD2	-	TRBJ2-4	TRBV2	TGTGCCAGCAGTGAAAGAGGTAGCGGGCGAGCCAAAAACATTCAGTACTTC	CASSERGSGRAKNIQYF
TRBD1	-	TRBJ1-4	TRBV27	TGTGCCAGCAGTCTAGCAGGGACAGCGTTTGCCGGAGTAAAACTGTTTTTT	CASSLAGTAFAGVKLFF
TRBD1	once	TRBJ2-7	TRBV19	TGTGCCAGTAGTACCGGGACAGCTACAAATCTCTCCTACGAGCAGTACTTC	CASSTGTATNLSYEQYF
TRBD2	-	TRBJ2-5	TRBV4-2	TGTGCCAGCAGCCAAAGGACTAGCGGGGGGCCCCACCAAGAGACCCAGTACTTC	CASSQRTSGGPHQETQYF
TRBD2	-	TRBJ2-1	TRBV6-1	TGTGCCAGCAGTGACAGACGGGGGGGCTACAATGAGCAGTTCTTC	CASSDRRGGYNEQFF
TRBD1	-	TRBJ1-2	TRBV5-1	TGCGCCAGCAGCCAAAACACCGGGACAGGGGGTGTGTATGGCTACACCTTC	CASSQNTGTGGVYGYTF